This T cell receptor beta chain was retrieved from a study of technical replicates of blood from a handful of donors. Method: immunoSEQ multiplex PCR; TCRdb's copy keeps in-frame clones and lacks some. The repertoire holds about 63,000 clones, around nine tenths seen once, with about 5.1% in the top ten. This CDR3 comprises 12 residues. This clone was counted between two and nine times. V and J are TRBV21-1 and TRBJ2-7; the table assigns TRBD2, which was not confirmed against the DNA. TRBV21-1 has pseudogene status. Sequences were obtained from PBMCs. The receptor was derived from a human donor in good health. Some clones in this sample may be carry-over from other donors' samples. The CDR3 region has the DNA TGTGCCAGCAGCAAAGGGGGGGTCGAGCAGTACTTC. It codes for CASSKGGVEQYF.